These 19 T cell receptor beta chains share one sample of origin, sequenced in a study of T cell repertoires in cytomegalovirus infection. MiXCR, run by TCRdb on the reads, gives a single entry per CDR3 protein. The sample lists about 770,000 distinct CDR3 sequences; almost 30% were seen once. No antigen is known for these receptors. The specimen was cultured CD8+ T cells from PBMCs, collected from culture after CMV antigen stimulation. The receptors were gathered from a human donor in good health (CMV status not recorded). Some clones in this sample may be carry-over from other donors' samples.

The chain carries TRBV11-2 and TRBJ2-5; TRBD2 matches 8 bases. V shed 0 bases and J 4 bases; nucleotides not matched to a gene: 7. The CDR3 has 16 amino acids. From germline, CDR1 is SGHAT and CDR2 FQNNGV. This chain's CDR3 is CASSLERLASGETQYF. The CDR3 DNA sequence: TGTGCCAGCAGCTTAGAGCGACTAGCGAGCGGAGAGACCCAGTACTTC.

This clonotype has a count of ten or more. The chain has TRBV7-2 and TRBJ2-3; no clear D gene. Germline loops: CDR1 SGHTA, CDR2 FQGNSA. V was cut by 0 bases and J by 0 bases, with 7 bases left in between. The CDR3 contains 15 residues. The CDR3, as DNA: TGTGCCAGCAGCTTAGCACCGACTAGCACAGATACGCAGTATTTT. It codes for CASSLAPTSTDTQYF. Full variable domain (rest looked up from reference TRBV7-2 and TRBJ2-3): GAGVSQSPSNKVTEKGKDVELRCDPISGHTALYWYRQSLGQGLEFLIYFQGNSAPDKSGLPSDRFSAERTGGSVSTLTIQRTQQEDSAVYLCASSLAPTSTDTQYFGPGTRLTVL.

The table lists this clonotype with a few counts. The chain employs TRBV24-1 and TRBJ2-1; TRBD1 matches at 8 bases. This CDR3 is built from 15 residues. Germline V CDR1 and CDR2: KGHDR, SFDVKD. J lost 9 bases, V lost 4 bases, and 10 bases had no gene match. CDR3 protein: CATSEPGGRAGEQFF. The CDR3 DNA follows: TGTGCCACCAGTGAACCAGGGGGCCGGGCAGGTGAGCAGTTCTTC.

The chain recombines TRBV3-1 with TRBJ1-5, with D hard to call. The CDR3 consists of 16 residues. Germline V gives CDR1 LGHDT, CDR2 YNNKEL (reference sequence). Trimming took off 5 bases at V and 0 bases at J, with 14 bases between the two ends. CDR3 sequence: CASSGSDTYSNQPQHF. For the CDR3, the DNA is TGTGCCAGCAGCGGAAGCGACACGTATAGCAATCAGCCCCAGCATTTT.

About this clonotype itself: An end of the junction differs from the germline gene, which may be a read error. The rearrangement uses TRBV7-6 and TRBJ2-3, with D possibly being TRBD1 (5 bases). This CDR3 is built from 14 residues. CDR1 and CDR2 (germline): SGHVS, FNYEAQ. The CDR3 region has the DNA TGTGCTAGCAGCTCCAAGGGGCGCACAGATACGCAGTATTTT. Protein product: CASSSKGRTDTQYF. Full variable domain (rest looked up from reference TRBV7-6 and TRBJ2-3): GAGVSQSPRYKVTKRGQDVALRCDPISGHVSLYWYRQALGQGPEFLTYFNYEAQQDKSGLPNDRFSAERPEGSISTLTIQRTEQRDSAMYRCASSSKGRTDTQYFGPGTRLTVL.

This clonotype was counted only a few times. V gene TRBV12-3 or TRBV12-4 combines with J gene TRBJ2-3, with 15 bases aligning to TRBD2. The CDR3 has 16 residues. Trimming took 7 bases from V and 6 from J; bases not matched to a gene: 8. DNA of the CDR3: TGTGCCAGCATGCGCCGGACTAGCGGGGGGGCGGATACGCAGTATTTT. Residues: CASMRRTSGGADTQYF.

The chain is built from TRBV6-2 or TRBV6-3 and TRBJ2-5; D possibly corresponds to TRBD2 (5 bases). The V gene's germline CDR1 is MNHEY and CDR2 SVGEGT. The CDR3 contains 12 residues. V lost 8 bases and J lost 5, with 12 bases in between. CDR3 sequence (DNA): TGTGCCAGCGGGGAGTATGCGGAGACCCAGTACTTC. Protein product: CASGEYAETQYF.

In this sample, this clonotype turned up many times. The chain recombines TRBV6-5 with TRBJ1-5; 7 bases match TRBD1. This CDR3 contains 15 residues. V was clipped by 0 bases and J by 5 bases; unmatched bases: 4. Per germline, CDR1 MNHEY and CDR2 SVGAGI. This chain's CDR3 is CASSYSKGQYQPQHF. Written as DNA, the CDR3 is TGTGCCAGCAGTTACTCGAAGGGACAGTATCAGCCCCAGCATTTT.

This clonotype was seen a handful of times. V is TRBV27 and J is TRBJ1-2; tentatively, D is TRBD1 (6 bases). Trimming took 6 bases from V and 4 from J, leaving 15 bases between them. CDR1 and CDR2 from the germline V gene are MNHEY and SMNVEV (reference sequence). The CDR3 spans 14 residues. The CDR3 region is CASRTLQGFYGYTF. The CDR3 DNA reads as TGTGCCAGCAGGACCTTACAGGGATTCTATGGCTACACCTTC.

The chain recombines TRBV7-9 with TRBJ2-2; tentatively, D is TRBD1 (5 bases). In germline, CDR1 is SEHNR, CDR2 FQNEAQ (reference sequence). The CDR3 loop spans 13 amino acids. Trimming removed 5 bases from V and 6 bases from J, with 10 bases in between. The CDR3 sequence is CASSQGASGELFF. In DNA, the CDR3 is TGTGCCAGCAGCCAAGGGGCGTCCGGGGAGCTGTTTTTT.

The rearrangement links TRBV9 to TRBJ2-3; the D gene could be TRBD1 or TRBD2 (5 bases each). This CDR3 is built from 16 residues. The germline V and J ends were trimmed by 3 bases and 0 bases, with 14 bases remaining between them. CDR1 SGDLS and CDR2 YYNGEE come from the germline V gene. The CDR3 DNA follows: TGTGCCAGCAGCGGGGGACGTGGGAGAAGCACAGATACGCAGTATTTT. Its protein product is CASSGGRGRSTDTQYF.

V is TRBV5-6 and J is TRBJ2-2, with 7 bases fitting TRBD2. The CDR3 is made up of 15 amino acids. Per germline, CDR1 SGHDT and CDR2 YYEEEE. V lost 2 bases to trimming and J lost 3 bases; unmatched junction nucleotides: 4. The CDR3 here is CASSFRDYYTGELFF. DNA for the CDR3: TGTGCCAGCAGCTTCCGGGACTATTACACCGGGGAGCTGTTTTTT. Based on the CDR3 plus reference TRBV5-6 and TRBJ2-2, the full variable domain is DAGVTQSPTHLIKTRGQQVTLRCSPKSGHDTVSWYQQALGQGPQFIFQYYEEEERQRGNFPDRFSGHQFPNYSSELNVNALLLGDSALYLCASSFRDYYTGELFFGEGSRLTVL.

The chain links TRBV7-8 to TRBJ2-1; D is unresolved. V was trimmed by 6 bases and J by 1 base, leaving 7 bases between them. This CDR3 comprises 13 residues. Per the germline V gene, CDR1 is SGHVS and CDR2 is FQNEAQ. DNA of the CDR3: TGTGCCAGCAGAAAAAGGTCCTACAATGAGCAGTTCTTC. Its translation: CASRKRSYNEQFF.

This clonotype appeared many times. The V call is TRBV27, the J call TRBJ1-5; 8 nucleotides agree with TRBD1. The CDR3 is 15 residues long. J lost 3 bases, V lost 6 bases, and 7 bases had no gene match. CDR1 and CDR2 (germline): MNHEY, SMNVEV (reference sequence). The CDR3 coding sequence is TGTGCCAGCAGCCCACGGACAGGGAACAATCAGCCCCAGCATTTT. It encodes CASSPRTGNNQPQHF.

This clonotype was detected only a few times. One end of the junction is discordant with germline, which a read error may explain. Here the CDR3 reads CASSLARFQETQYF. The CDR3 DNA reads TGTGCTAGCAGCTTAGCGCGGTTCCAAGAGACCCAGTACTTC. The chain links TRBV7-7 to TRBJ2-5, with D possibly being TRBD2 (5 bases). Germline V gene lookup returns CDR1 SSHAT and CDR2 FNYEAQ (reference sequence). The CDR3 covers 14 residues.

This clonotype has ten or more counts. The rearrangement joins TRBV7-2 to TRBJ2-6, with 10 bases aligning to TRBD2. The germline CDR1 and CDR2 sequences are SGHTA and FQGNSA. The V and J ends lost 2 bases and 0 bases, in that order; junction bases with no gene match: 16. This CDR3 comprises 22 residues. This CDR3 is CASSLNLITSGVASSGANVLTF. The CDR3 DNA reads TGTGCCAGCAGCTTAAACTTAATTACTAGCGGGGTGGCCTCCTCTGGGGCCAACGTCCTGACTTTC.

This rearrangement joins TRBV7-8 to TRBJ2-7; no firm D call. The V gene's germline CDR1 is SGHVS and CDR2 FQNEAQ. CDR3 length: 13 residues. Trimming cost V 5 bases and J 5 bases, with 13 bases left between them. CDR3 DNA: TGTGCCAGCAGCCTAACCCCGGGCCACGAGCAGTACTTC. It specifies CASSLTPGHEQYF.

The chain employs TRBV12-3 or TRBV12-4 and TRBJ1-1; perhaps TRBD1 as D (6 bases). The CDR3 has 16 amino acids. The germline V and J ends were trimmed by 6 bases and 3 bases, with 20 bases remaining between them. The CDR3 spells CASSEPQGRGYTEAFF. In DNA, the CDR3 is TGTGCCAGCAGCGAACCTCAGGGGAGAGGGTACACTGAAGCTTTCTTT.

The CDR3 DNA sequence: TGTGCCAGCAGTTACTCTGAACGGGGGGGCCTTCGAACCGGGGAGCTGTTTTTT. It translates to CASSYSERGGLRTGELFF. J is TRBJ2-2 and V is TRBV6-2 or TRBV6-3; 8 positions match TRBD2. The CDR3 contains 18 residues. Per the germline V gene, CDR1 is MNHEY and CDR2 is SVGEGT. J gave up 5 bases and V 0 bases, and 11 bases lay outside the gene matches.